Listed below are T cell receptor beta chains from one sample, sequenced in a study of neurological immune-mediated disorders. TCRdb itself ran the 5' RACE reads through MiXCR, one entry per CDR3 protein. Among 50,000 or so distinct CDR3 sequences listed, over 9% were seen once. Material for sequencing was PBMCs. Receptor source: a woman between 40 and 50 years old with HTLV-1-associated myelopathy (HAM/TSP). Each CDR3 is given with its conserved first and last residue. A D gene is named only where the DNA matches it firmly. Rows may omit the clone size; those that give it use once, few, many or a size class.

>many|TRBV7-3|TRBD1|TRBJ2-7
TGTGCCAGCAGCGTGGACAGGGGGACCTACGAGCAGTACTTC
CASSVDRGTYEQYF
>many|TRBV4-1|TRBD2|TRBJ2-3
TGCGCCAGCAGACCAAGCGGGGGGCGGGCAGATACGCAGTATTTT
CASRPSGGRADTQYF
>NA|TRBV7-6|NA|TRBJ1-3
TGTGCCAGCATCTTAGGCTTCTCTGGAAACACCATATATTTT
CASILGFSGNTIYF
>many|TRBV2|TRBD1|TRBJ2-1
TGTGCCACCAAAGGATGGGACAGGGGGGCATATGAGCAGTTCTTC
CATKGWDRGAYEQFF
>many|TRBV9|TRBD1|TRBJ2-7
TGTGCCAGCACCGATAGGAGGATCCGGGACAGTCTCGAGCAGTACTTC
CASTDRRIRDSLEQYF
>many|TRBV20-1|TRBD2|TRBJ2-1
TGCAGTGCTGGGACTACAGGTCGTCTTGAGCAGTTCTTC
CSAGTTGRLEQFF
>many|TRBV12-3/TRBV12-4|NA|TRBJ2-5
TGTGCCAGCAGCCTTTACAGGAATGAAAAGACCCAGTACTTC
CASSLYRNEKTQYF
>many|TRBV6-6|NA|TRBJ2-1
TGTGCCAGCAGTCCACAGCCCTTGGGGCGGGGAATAAGTGAGCAGTTCTTC
CASSPQPLGRGISEQFF
>many|TRBV5-6|TRBD1|TRBJ1-6
TGTGCCAGCAGCTCTTACGGACAGGGGAATTCACCCCTCCACTTT
CASSSYGQGNSPLHF
>NA|TRBV12-3/TRBV12-4|TRBD1|TRBJ2-3
TGTGCCAGCCGGAAAGGACAGGGTACTAGCACAGATACGCAGTATTTT
CASRKGQGTSTDTQYF
>many|TRBV20-1|NA|TRBJ2-3
TGCAGTGCTAGAGATAGGGCCGGTTGGGCCAAGGCTAGCACAGATACGCAGTATTTT
CSARDRAGWAKASTDTQYF
>many|TRBV7-9|NA|TRBJ2-3
TGTGCCAGCAGCCGAGTTACTGGGGGGAAAGCAGATACGCAGTATTTT
CASSRVTGGKADTQYF
>many|TRBV4-3|TRBD1|TRBJ2-3
TGCGCCAGCAGCCAAGACACCGACAGGGGGAAATTGGATACGCAGTATTTT
CASSQDTDRGKLDTQYF
>many|TRBV29-1|NA|TRBJ2-1
TGCAGCTACAATTTCCTAGCGAGATACAATGAGCAGTTCTTC
CSYNFLARYNEQFF
>NA|TRBV5-1|NA|TRBJ1-1
TGCGCCAGCAGCTTACAAGGGGCCACTGAAGCTTTCTTT
CASSLQGATEAFF
>NA|TRBV5-1|NA|TRBJ2-7
TGCGCCAGCAGCCTGACATACCCGGGACAAACCTACGAGCAGTACTTC
CASSLTYPGQTYEQYF
>many|TRBV29-1|NA|TRBJ1-1
TGCAGCGTTGTGGGGCGGATGAACACTGAAGCTTTCTTT
CSVVGRMNTEAFF
>many|TRBV27|NA|TRBJ1-3
TGTGCCAGCAGGAGGGGGGCGGACTCTGGAAACACCATATATTTT
CASRRGADSGNTIYF
>many|TRBV20-1|NA|TRBJ2-4
TGCAGTGCTAGTCGTCAGGGGTTGGCCAAAAACATTCAGTACTTC
CSASRQGLAKNIQYF
>NA|TRBV7-2|NA|TRBJ2-5
TGTGCCAGCAGCTTACAGGGGGGGCGACAACAAGAGACCCAGTACTTC
CASSLQGGRQQETQYF
>many|TRBV7-3|TRBD2|TRBJ2-2
TGTGCCAGCAGATTACTAGCGGGTGATAACACCGGGGAGCTGTTTTTT
CASRLLAGDNTGELFF
>NA|TRBV12-3/TRBV12-4|NA|TRBJ2-1
TGTGCCAGCGGTGTTGATCGAAATGAGCAGTTCTTC
CASGVDRNEQFF
>many|TRBV6-5|NA|TRBJ1-6
TGTGCCAGCAGTTTCAGGCATTCACCCCTCCACTTT
CASSFRHSPLHF
>many|TRBV10-3|TRBD1|TRBJ2-7
TGTGCCATCAGTGCCACAGGGGACGAGCAGTACTTC
CAISATGDEQYF
>NA|TRBV21-1|NA|TRBJ1-4
TGTGCCAGAGTCTTAGCAAGGACAGCAGATGAAAAACTGTTTTTT
CARVLARTADEKLFF
>once|TRBV6-2/TRBV6-3|TRBD1|TRBJ1-5
TGTGCCAGAAGAGCGACAGGGCGGAGCAATCAGCCCCAGCATTTT
CARRATGRSNQPQHF
>many|TRBV5-1|TRBD1|TRBJ2-6
TGCGCCAGCAGATCGACAGGGGGCTCTGGGGCCAACGTCCTGACTTTC
CASRSTGGSGANVLTF
>NA|TRBV18|NA|TRBJ2-3
TGTGCCAGCTCAACTTCTACCACCCGCCAGTTGTGGGATACGCAGTATTTT
CASSTSTTRQLWDTQYF
>few|TRBV24-1|NA|TRBJ2-6
TGTGCCACCAGTGAACGAGTCGAGAACCCCGGGGGCCTCGGGGCCAACGTCCTGACTTTC
CATSERVENPGGLGANVLTF
>many|TRBV10-3|TRBD2|TRBJ2-7
TGTGCCATCAGTGTTGCTAGCGGGGGAACCTACGAGCAGTACTTC
CAISVASGGTYEQYF
>many|TRBV27|NA|TRBJ2-1
TGTGCCAGCAGTTTATCGGGCAGGTCTTCCTACAATGAGCAGTTCTTC
CASSLSGRSSYNEQFF
>many|TRBV20-1|NA|TRBJ2-7
TGCAGTGCTAAAGCGTCAACGGGGACCCCGGATCCCTACGAGCAGTACTTC
CSAKASTGTPDPYEQYF
>NA|TRBV29-1|TRBD1|TRBJ2-3
TGCAGCGTTGAACCGCCGGGACAGGGAACAGATACGCAGTATTTT
CSVEPPGQGTDTQYF
>many|TRBV4-3|NA|TRBJ1-1
TGCGCCAGCAGCCAAGATACTGAGGGCAACACTGAAGCTTTCTTT
CASSQDTEGNTEAFF
>many|TRBV29-1|NA|TRBJ2-3
TGCAGCGGACGGAGGGGGATGGATACGCAGTATTTT
CSGRRGMDTQYF
>many|TRBV18|NA|TRBJ1-1
TGTGCCAGCTCACCTTCTTCCAGGGGGAACACTGAAGCTTTCTTT
CASSPSSRGNTEAFF
>many|TRBV4-2|NA|TRBJ2-1
TGTGCCAGCAGCCAAGTGAACAGGCCCTTCTCCTACAATGAGCAGTTCTTC
CASSQVNRPFSYNEQFF
>many|TRBV20-1|TRBD2|TRBJ2-3
TGCAGTGCTAGAACAGCGGGGGCTAGCACAGATACGCAGTATTTT
CSARTAGASTDTQYF
>once|TRBV4-3|TRBD1|TRBJ2-7
TGCGCCAGCAGCCAATACGCGTCTAGGGACAGATACAACGAGCAGTACTTC
CASSQYASRDRYNEQYF
>many|TRBV29-1|NA|TRBJ1-1
TGCAGCGTTGAAGATGCGGTGAACACTGAAGCTTTCTTT
CSVEDAVNTEAFF
>many|TRBV4-1|NA|TRBJ1-5
TGCGCCAGCAGCCAAGGTTCCATCGGCTTTCAGCCCCAGCATTTT
CASSQGSIGFQPQHF
>many|TRBV18|NA|TRBJ2-1
TGTGCCAGCTCACCACCCTCTCTAGCCACCTACAATGAGCAGTTCTTC
CASSPPSLATYNEQFF
>many|TRBV20-1|NA|TRBJ2-7
TGCAGTGCTAGAGATGGAATGGGGGACCCAAGTTACGAGCAGTACTTC
CSARDGMGDPSYEQYF
>many|TRBV4-3|NA|TRBJ2-4
TGCGCCAGCAGCCAAGAAGTTAGGAGGGGGGGCCCCTCGGCCAAAAACATTCAGTACTTC
CASSQEVRRGGPSAKNIQYF
>many|TRBV29-1|TRBD1|TRBJ1-5
TGCAGCGTTCGGGACAGGGGTCACAATCAGCCCCAGCATTTT
CSVRDRGHNQPQHF
>many|TRBV6-1|NA|TRBJ1-2
TGTGCCAGCAGTGATTCTAACTATGGCTACACCTTC
CASSDSNYGYTF
>many|TRBV29-1|NA|TRBJ2-4
TGCAGCGTTGTGGTGTACGGGGGCAGCATTCAGTACTTC
CSVVVYGGSIQYF
>many|TRBV7-9|NA|TRBJ2-3
TGTGCCAGCAGCTTGACACAGCCGCATACGCAGTATTTT
CASSLTQPHTQYF
>NA|TRBV7-2|NA|TRBJ2-3
TGTGCCAGCAGCTTATCCCCAGGGAGGACAGATACGCAGTATTTT
CASSLSPGRTDTQYF
>many|TRBV7-2|TRBD1|TRBJ1-2
TGTGCCAGCAGTCGGACAGGGACCTATGGCTACACCTTC
CASSRTGTYGYTF
>many|TRBV7-9|NA|TRBJ1-2
TGTGCCAGCAGCTTCGACAGCTATGGCTACACCTTC
CASSFDSYGYTF
>many|TRBV5-1|TRBD2|TRBJ2-5
TGCGCCAGCGGGTCACTAGCGGGGGAAGAGACCCAGTACTTC
CASGSLAGEETQYF
>many|TRBV12-5|TRBD1|TRBJ1-5
TGTGCTAGTGGTTTAGGGGACAGGGGCAATCAGCCCCAGCATTTT
CASGLGDRGNQPQHF
>many|TRBV6-1|TRBD1|TRBJ2-7
TGTGCCAGCAGAGGACTGTTCGGACAGGGATCCTACGAGCAGTACTTC
CASRGLFGQGSYEQYF
>many|TRBV5-1|NA|TRBJ1-1
TGCGCCAGCAGCTTGGCCCTTGGGCCGAACACTGAAGCTTTCTTT
CASSLALGPNTEAFF
>NA|TRBV30|NA|TRBJ1-1
TGTGCCTTCCGACCGAACACTGAAGCTTTCTTT
CAFRPNTEAFF
>many|TRBV10-3|NA|TRBJ2-6
TGTGCCTCGGAAGGGGGGCTCCAGAGCTCTGGGGCCAACGTCCTGACTTTC
CASEGGLQSSGANVLTF
>many|TRBV6-2/TRBV6-3|TRBD1|TRBJ1-2
TGTGCCAGCAGTTACGAAACCGGACAGGGCGGCTATGGCTACACCTTC
CASSYETGQGGYGYTF
>many|TRBV12-3/TRBV12-4|TRBD1|TRBJ1-2
TGTGCCAGCAGGGCCGGGACAGGGGATTTGGGCTATGGCTACACCTTC
CASRAGTGDLGYGYTF
>many|TRBV6-2/TRBV6-3|NA|TRBJ1-2
TGTGCCAGCAGTCGCGAACCGTATGGCTACACCTTC
CASSREPYGYTF